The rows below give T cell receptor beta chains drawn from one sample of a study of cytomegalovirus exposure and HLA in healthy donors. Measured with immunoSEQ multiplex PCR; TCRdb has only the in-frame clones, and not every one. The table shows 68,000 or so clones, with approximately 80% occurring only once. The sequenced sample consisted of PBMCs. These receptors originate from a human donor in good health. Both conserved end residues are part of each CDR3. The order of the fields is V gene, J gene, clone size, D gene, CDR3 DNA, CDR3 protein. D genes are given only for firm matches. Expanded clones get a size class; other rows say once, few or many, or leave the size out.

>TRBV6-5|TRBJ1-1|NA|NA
TGTGCCAGCAGTTACTCAGGGGCGAACACTGAAGCTTTCTTT
CASSYSGANTEAFF
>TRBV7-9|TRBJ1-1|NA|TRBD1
TGTGCCAGCAGCCCCCGACAGGGTCGGGGAGCTTTCTTT
CASSPRQGRGAFF
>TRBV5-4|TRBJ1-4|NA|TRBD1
TGTGCCAGCGGGGCGCGGGCAGGGGGGACTAATGAAAAACTGTTTTTT
CASGARAGGTNEKLFF
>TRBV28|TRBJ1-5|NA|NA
TGTGCCAGCAGTTTCTTAAGGGGTGGCCGTCAGCCCCAGCATTTT
CASSFLRGGRQPQHF
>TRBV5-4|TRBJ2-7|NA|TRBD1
TGTGCCAGCAGCCTAGAGGGACAGAAAGAGCAGTACTTC
CASSLEGQKEQYF
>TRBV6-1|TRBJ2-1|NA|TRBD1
TGTGCCAGCAGTGATGGGACAGGGGGCATTGAGCAGTTCTTC
CASSDGTGGIEQFF
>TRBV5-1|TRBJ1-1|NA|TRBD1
TGCGCCAGCAGCTTTGACAGGGCCACTGAAGCTTTCTTT
CASSFDRATEAFF
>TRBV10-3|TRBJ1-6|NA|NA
TGTGCCATCAGTGCCGGAAGAGGGAATTCACCCCTCCACTTT
CAISAGRGNSPLHF
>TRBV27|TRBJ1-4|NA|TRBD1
TGTGCCAGCAGCCGACAGGGGGCTGGGGCTAATGAAAAACTGTTTTTT
CASSRQGAGANEKLFF
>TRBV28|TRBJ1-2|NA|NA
NA
CASSFGTGTYGYSF
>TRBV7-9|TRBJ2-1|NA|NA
TGTGCCAGCAGCTTGCAGGACAGCTACAATGAGCAGTTCTTC
CASSLQDSYNEQFF
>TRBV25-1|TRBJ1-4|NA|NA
TGTGCCAGCAGAGACAGTTATAATGAAAGACTGTTTTTT
CASRDSYNERLFF
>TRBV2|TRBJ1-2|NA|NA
TGTGCCAGCAATAGACAGGCAGAGGGCTACACCTTC
CASNRQAEGYTF
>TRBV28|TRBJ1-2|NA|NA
TGTGCCAGCATCCCCGAACGGGTGACCTATGGCTACACCTTC
CASIPERVTYGYTF
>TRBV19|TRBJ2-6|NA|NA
TGTGCCAGTCAGCAGGGAACCTCTGGGGCCAACGTCCTGACTTTC
CASQQGTSGANVLTF
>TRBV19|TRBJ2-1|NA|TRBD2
TGTGCCAGTAGTTACTCGGCGGGGGGCCACCGCAATGAGCAGTTCTTC
CASSYSAGGHRNEQFF
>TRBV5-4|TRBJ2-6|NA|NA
TGTGCCAGCAGCCCCTCGGGAGGGGCCAACGTCCTGACTTTC
CASSPSGGANVLTF
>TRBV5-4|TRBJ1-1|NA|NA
TGTGCCAGCAGCTTGGATAGTGACGGGGGCACTGAAGCTTTCTTT
CASSLDSDGGTEAFF
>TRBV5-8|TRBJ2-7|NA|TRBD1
TGTGCCAGCAGCCGGGACGGGACAGGGGAACGAGAGCAGTACTTC
CASSRDGTGEREQYF
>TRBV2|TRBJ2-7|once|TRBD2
TGTGCCAGCAGGGGGAGCGGGGTCGGCTACGAGCAGTACTTC
CASRGSGVGYEQYF
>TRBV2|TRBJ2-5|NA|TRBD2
TGTGCCAGCAGTGAAGGAGTTAGCGGGGGGATACAAGAGACCCAGTACTTC
CASSEGVSGGIQETQYF
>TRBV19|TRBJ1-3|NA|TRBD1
TGTGCCAGTAGTACCGCGTCCCGCAGGGGGTATGGAAACACCATATATTTT
CASSTASRRGYGNTIYF
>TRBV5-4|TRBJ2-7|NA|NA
TGTGCCAGCAGAAAACAGGGGGAGGGCTACGAGCAGTACTTC
CASRKQGEGYEQYF
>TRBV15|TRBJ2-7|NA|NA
TGTGCCACCAGCAGAGATTCTCTCTCCTACGAGCAGTACTTC
CATSRDSLSYEQYF
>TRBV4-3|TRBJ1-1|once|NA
TGCGCCAGCAGCCAAGAGGCAGGGGTAGGGACTGAAGCTTTCTTT
CASSQEAGVGTEAFF
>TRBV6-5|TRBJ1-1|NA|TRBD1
TGTGCCAGCAGTTCCTACGGGACAGTGAACACTGAAGCTTTCTTT
CASSSYGTVNTEAFF
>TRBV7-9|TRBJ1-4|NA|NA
TGTGCCAGCAGCTTAACGGGTGTTAATGAAAAACTGTTTTTT
CASSLTGVNEKLFF
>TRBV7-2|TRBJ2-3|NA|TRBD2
TGTGCCAGCAGCTTAGCGGGACTAGCGGGGGCTGGGGATACGCAGTATTTT
CASSLAGLAGAGDTQYF
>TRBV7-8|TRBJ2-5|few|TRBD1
TGTGCCAGCAGCGGGGACAGGGGAGAAGAGACCCAGTACTTC
CASSGDRGEETQYF
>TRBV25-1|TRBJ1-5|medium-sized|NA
TGTGCCAGCAGTGAGCGCGGGGGACAGCCCCAGCATTTT
CASSERGGQPQHF
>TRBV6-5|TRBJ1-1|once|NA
TGTGCCAGCAGACGGACAGAACTGAACACTGAAGCTTTCTTT
CASRRTELNTEAFF
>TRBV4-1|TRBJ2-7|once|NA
TGCGCCAGCAGCCAAGATGGTGCGGGGTTCTCCTACGAGCAGTACTTC
CASSQDGAGFSYEQYF
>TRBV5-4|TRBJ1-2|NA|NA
TGTGCCAGCACCACCGTGGGGGGATATGGCTACACCTTC
CASTTVGGYGYTF
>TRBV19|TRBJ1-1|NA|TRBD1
TGTGCCAGCTCATCAGGGACAGGGTACGGGGACACTGAAGCTTTCTTT
CASSSGTGYGDTEAFF
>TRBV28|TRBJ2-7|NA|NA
TGTGCCAGCAGTTTACAGAGGTCCTACGAGCAGTACTTC
CASSLQRSYEQYF
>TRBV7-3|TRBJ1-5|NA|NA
TGTGCCAGCAGCTCCAAAAGCAATCAGCCCCAGCATTTT
CASSSKSNQPQHF
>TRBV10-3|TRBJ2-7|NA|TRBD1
TGTGCCACCTCGGACAGGGGATACGAGCAGTACTTC
CATSDRGYEQYF
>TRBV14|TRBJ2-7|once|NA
TGTGCCAGCAGCCAAGATGGGGCCCTCTACGAGCAGTACTTC
CASSQDGALYEQYF
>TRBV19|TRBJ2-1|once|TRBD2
TGTGCCAGTAGTACTACCGGGGGGGCATCTGAGCAGTTCTTC
CASSTTGGASEQFF
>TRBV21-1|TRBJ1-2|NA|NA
TGTGCCAGCAGCCAGGGGGACCCGATTTATGGCTACACCTTC
CASSQGDPIYGYTF
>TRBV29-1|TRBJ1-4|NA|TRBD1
TGCAGCGGCAGACAGGGGAATGAAAAACTGTTTTTT
CSGRQGNEKLFF
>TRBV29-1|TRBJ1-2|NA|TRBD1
TGCAGCGTTGAAGATATGTTAGGACAGGGAAATCCAATTAACTATGGCTACACCTTC
CSVEDMLGQGNPINYGYTF
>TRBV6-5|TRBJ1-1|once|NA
TGTGCCAGCAGAGAATGGACAGACATGAACACTGAAGCTTTCTTT
CASREWTDMNTEAFF
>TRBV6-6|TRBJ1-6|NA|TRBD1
TGTGCCAGCAGTAAACAGGGGGCAGATAATTCACCCCTCCACTTT
CASSKQGADNSPLHF
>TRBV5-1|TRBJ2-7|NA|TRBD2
TGCGCCAGCAGCTTGTCAGGTGCTAGCGGGGGAGCGCAGTACTTC
CASSLSGASGGAQYF
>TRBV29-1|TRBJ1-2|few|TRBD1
TGCAGCGTTGAACCTCTCCAACACCAAGGACAGGGAATTGGCGGCTACACCTTC
CSVEPLQHQGQGIGGYTF
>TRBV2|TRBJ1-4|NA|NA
TGTGCCAGCAGTGAATTTCAGGATCTGCCCTTAACTAATGAAAAACTGTTTTTT
CASSEFQDLPLTNEKLFF
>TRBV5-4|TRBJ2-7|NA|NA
TGTGCCAGCAGGGCCGGGACTCGGCCTACCTACGAGCAGTACTTC
CASRAGTRPTYEQYF
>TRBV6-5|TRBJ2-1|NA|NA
TGTGCCAGCAATAGGGCAGGGGGGAGCAGTGAGCAGTTCTTC
CASNRAGGSSEQFF
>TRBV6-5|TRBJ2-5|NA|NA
TGTGCCAGCAGTTACTCAGGACAGCAAGAGACCCAGTACTTC
CASSYSGQQETQYF
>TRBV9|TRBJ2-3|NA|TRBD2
TGTGCCAGCAGCGTAGAAGGCGGGGGAACAGATACGCAGTATTTT
CASSVEGGGTDTQYF